This T cell receptor beta chain was sequenced for a study of cytomegalovirus exposure and HLA in healthy donors. Whole-study findings and limits: By HLA locus, TCR association rates varied in a later analysis, with DRB1 showing the most and HLA-C the fewest. Previous analysis showed most TCR beta V segments were productive about 87% or about 30% of the time.

About this clone: Its antigen is undetermined.

Germline lookup yields CDR1 SQVTM and CDR2 ANQGSEA. This CDR3 has 13 amino acids. The junction had 5 bases not matched to a gene; V was cut back by 6 bases and J by 5 bases. The PCR made use of 60 Vbeta and 13 Jbeta primers. Assay used: immunoSEQ multiplex PCR; TCRdb lists only in-frame clones, some missing. Its table lists 130,000 to 150,000 clones. This cohort consisted of healthy bone marrow donors. In nominal health when sampled, donors likely had unrecorded immune exposures nonetheless. Sequencing used PBMCs. The clonotype comes from a man aged 35-49 years in good health and CMV-seronegative. The J gene is TRBJ1-1, the V gene TRBV29-1; 11 bases agree with TRBD1. In nucleotides, the CDR3 is TGCAGCGTGACCGGGACAGGGGGTACTGAAGCTTTCTTT. This translates into CSVTGTGGTEAFF.